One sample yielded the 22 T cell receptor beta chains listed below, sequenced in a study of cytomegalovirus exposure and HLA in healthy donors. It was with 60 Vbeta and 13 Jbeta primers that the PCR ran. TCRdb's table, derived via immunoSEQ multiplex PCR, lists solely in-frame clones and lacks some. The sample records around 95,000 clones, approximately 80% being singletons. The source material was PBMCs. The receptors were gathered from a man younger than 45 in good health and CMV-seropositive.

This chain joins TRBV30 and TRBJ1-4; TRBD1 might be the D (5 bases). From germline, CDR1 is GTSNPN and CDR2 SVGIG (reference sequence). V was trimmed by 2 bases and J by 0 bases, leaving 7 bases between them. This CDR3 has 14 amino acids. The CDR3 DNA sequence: TGTGCCTGGAGTAGGGGCGCAACTAATGAAAAACTGTTTTTT. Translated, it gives CAWSRGATNEKLFF. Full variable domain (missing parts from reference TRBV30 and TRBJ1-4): SQTIHQWPATLVQPVGSPLSLECTVEGTSNPNLYWYRQAAGRGLQLLFYSVGIGQISSEVPQNLSASRPQDRQFILSSKKLLLSDSGFYLCAWSRGATNEKLFFGSGTQLSVL.

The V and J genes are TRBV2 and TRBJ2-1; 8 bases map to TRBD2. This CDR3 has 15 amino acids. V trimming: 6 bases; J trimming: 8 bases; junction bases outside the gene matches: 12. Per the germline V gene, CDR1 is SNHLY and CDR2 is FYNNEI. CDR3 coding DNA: TGTGCCAGCAGGGGGACTAGGGTTGGCAGCGATGAGCAGTTCTTC. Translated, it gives CASRGTRVGSDEQFF.

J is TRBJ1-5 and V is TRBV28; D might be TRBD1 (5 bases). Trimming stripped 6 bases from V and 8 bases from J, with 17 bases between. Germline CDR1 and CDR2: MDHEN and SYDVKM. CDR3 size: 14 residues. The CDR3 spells CASSSARGWEPQHF. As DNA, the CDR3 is TGTGCCAGCAGCTCCGCCCGGGGGTGGGAGCCCCAGCATTTT.

CDR3: CASSLLPGSFTMNTEAFF. The CDR3 coding sequence is TGTGCCAGCAGTTTACTCCCGGGATCCTTTACCATGAACACTGAAGCTTTCTTT. V and J are TRBV27 and TRBJ1-1; D uncertain. Germline CDR1 is MNHEY and CDR2 is SMNVEV (reference sequence). The CDR3 loop spans 18 amino acids. Deletions cut 2 bases from V and 0 bases from J, with 19 bases between.

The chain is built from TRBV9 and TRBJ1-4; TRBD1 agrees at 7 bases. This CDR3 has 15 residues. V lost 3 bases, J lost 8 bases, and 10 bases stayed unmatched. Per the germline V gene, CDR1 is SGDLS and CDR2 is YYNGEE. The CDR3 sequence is CASSETTGMAEKLFF. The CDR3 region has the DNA TGTGCCAGCAGCGAAACGACAGGGATGGCGGAAAAACTGTTTTTT.

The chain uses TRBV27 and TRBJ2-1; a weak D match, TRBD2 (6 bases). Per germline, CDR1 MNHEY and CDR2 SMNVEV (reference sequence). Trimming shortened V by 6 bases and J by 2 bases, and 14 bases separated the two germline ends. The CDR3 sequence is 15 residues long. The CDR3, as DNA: TGTGCCAGCAGATTGGCCGGGACTCCCTACAATGAGCAGTTCTTC. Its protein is CASRLAGTPYNEQFF.

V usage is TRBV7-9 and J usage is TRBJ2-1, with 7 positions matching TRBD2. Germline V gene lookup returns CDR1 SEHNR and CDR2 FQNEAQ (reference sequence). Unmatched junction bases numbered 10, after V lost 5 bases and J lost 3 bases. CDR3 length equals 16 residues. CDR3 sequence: CASSLSGRALYNEQFF. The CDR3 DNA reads TGTGCCAGCAGCCTTAGCGGGCGGGCCCTCTACAATGAGCAGTTCTTC.

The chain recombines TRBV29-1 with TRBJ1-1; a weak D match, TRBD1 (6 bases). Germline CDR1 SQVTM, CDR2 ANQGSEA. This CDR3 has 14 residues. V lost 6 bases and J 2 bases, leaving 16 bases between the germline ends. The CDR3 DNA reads TGCAGCGTGGTGCGGACAGTTATTAACACTGAAGCTTTCTTT. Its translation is CSVVRTVINTEAFF.

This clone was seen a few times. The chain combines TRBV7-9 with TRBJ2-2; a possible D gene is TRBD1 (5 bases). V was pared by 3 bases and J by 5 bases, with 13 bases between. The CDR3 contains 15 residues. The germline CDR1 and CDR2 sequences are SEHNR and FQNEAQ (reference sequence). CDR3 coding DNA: TGTGCCAGCAGCTTCACCGCCCAGGGTACCGGGGAGCTGTTTTTT. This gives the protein CASSFTAQGTGELFF.

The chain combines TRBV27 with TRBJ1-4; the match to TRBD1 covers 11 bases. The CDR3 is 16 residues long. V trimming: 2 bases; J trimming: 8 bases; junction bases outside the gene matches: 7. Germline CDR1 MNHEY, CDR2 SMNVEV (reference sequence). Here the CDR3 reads CASSLHPGTGGEKLFF. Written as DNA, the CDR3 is TGTGCCAGCAGTTTACACCCCGGGACAGGGGGAGAAAAACTGTTTTTT.

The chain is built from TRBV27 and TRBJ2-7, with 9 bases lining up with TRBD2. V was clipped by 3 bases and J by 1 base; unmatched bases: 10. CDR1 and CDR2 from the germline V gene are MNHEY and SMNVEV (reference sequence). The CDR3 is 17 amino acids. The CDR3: CASSFYSSGIRSYEQYF. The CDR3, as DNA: TGTGCCAGCAGTTTTTATTCTAGCGGGATCAGATCCTACGAGCAGTACTTC.

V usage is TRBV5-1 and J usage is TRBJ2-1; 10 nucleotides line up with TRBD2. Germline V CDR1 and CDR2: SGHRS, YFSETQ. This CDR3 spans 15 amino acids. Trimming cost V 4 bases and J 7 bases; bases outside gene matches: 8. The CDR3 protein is CASSAGLAGENEQFF. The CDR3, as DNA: TGCGCCAGCAGCGCCGGCCTAGCGGGGGAGAATGAGCAGTTCTTC.

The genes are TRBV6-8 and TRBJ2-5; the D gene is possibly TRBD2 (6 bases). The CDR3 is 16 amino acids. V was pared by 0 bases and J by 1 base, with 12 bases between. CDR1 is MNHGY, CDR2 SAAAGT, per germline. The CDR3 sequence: CASSYSNSSGQETQYF. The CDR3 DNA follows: TGTGCCAGCAGTTACTCGAATAGTAGCGGCCAAGAGACCCAGTACTTC.

This CDR3 reads CASSAYSYEQYF. Here the CDR3 DNA reads TGTGCCAGCAGTGCCTACAGCTACGAGCAGTACTTC. This rearrangement joins TRBV2 to TRBJ2-5; no clear D gene. The better agreement between TRBJ2-7 and the DNA end casts doubt on the J call. This CDR3 spans 12 amino acids. CDR1 and CDR2 (germline): SNHLY, FYNNEI.

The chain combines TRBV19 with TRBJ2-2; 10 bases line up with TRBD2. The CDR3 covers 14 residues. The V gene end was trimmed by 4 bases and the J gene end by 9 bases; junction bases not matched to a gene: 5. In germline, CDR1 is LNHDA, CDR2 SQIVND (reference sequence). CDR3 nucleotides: TGTGCCAGTAGTACCGGGACTAGCGTCCGGGAGCTGTTTTTT. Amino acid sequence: CASSTGTSVRELFF.

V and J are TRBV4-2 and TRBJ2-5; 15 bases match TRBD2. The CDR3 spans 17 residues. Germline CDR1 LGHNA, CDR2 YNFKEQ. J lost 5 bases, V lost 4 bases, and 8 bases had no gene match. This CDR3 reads CASSPGTSGRIWETQYF. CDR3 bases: TGTGCCAGCAGCCCGGGGACTAGCGGGAGGATTTGGGAGACCCAGTACTTC.

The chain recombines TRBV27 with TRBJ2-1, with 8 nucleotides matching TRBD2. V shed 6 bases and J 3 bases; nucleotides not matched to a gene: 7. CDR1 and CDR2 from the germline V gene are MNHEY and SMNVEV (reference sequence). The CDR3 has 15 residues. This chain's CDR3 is CASRSAGGGYNEQFF. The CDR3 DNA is TGTGCCAGCAGATCTGCGGGAGGTGGCTACAATGAGCAGTTCTTC.

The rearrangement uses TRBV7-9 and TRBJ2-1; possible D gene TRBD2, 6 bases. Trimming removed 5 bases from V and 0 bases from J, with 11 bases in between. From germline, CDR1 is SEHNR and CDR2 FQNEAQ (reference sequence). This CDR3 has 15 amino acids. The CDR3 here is CASSPRGISYNEQFF. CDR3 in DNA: TGTGCCAGCAGCCCCCGGGGGATCTCCTACAATGAGCAGTTCTTC. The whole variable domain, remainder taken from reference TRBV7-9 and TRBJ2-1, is DTGVSQNPRHKITKRGQNVTFRCDPISEHNRLYWYRQTLGQGPEFLTYFQNEAQLEKSRLLSDRFSAERPKGSFSTLEIQRTEQGDSAMYLCASSPRGISYNEQFFGPGTRLTVL.

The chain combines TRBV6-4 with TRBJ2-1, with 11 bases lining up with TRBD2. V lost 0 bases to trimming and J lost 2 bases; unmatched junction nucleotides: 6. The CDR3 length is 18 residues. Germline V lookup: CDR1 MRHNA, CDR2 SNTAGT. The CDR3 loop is CASSDSPPGLAAYNEQFF. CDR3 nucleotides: TGTGCCAGCAGTGACTCCCCCCCGGGACTAGCGGCCTACAATGAGCAGTTCTTC.

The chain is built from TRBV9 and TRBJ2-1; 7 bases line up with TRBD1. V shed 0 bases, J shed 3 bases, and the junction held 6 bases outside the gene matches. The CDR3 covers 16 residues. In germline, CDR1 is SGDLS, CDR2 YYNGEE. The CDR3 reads CASSVEEQGFYNEQFF. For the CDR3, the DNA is TGTGCCAGCAGCGTAGAGGAACAGGGGTTCTACAATGAGCAGTTCTTC.

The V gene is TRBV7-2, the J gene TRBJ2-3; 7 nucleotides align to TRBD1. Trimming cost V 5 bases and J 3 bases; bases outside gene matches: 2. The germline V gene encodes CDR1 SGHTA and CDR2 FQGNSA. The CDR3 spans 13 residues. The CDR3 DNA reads TGTGCCAGCAGCCCACAGGGGACAGATACGCAGTATTTT. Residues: CASSPQGTDTQYF.

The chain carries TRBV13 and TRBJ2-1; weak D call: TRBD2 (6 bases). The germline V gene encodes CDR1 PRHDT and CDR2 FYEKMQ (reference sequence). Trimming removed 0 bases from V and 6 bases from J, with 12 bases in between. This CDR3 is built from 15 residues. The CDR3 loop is CASSLGPTRPNEQFF. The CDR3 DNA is TGTGCCAGCAGCTTAGGACCGACTAGACCCAATGAGCAGTTCTTC.